These T cell receptor beta chains were read from a single sample in a study of blood T cells in healthy people across ages. In TCRdb, the 5' RACE reads were re-called with MiXCR into one record per CDR3 protein. The sample contains 1.5 million to 2 million distinct CDR3 sequences, around half of which appear only once. Sequences were obtained from blood. The receptors originated from a woman aged 40 to 55 in good health. The CDR3 runs from the conserved cysteine through the conserved F or W. Each record gives: D gene, J gene, V gene, clone size, CDR3 DNA, CDR3 protein. A D gene is named only where the DNA matches it firmly. Only part of the rows carry a size: once, few, many, or a class if the clone is expanded.

>-|TRBJ1-2|TRBV28|-
TGTGCCAGCGGACAGTTCCCTAACTATGGCTACACCTTC
CASGQFPNYGYTF
>TRBD1|TRBJ2-7|TRBV6-6|-
TGTGCCAGCAGAAAGGGACACAGGGGGCCCTACGAGCAGTACTTC
CASRKGHRGPYEQYF
>-|TRBJ1-2|TRBV27|-
TGTGCCAGCAGTTCGTTGGGGACAAGAGATGGCTACACCTTC
CASSSLGTRDGYTF
>-|TRBJ2-3|TRBV12-3/TRBV12-4|-
TGTGCCAGCAGTTTGCTATTAGGGCCAGATACGCAGTATTTT
CASSLLLGPDTQYF
>-|TRBJ1-6|TRBV28|-
TGTGCCAGCAGGAAAGGACAGCGCTATAATTCACCCCTCCACTTT
CASRKGQRYNSPLHF
>-|TRBJ2-7|TRBV19|-
TGTGCCAGTAAAGGGCAGGGGACCTACGAGCAGTACTTC
CASKGQGTYEQYF
>TRBD2|TRBJ2-2|TRBV13|-
TGTGCCAGCAGCATAGGCGCCGGGCTAGCGGTGAACGGGGAGCTGTTTTTT
CASSIGAGLAVNGELFF
>TRBD1|TRBJ1-2|TRBV24-1|few
TGTGCCACCAGGGGACAGGGGAGAACGGATGGCTACACCTTC
CATRGQGRTDGYTF
>-|TRBJ2-7|TRBV5-1|-
TGCGCCAGCAGCCCGGAGGGACACAGATACGAGCAGTACTTC
CASSPEGHRYEQYF
>-|TRBJ2-5|TRBV5-4|few
TGTGCCAGCAGCATGCCCAAAGAGACCCAGTACTTC
CASSMPKETQYF
>-|TRBJ2-1|TRBV4-3|-
TGCGCCAGCAGCCAAGATTTCGCAAATGAGCAGTTCTTC
CASSQDFANEQFF
>TRBD1|TRBJ2-2|TRBV9|-
TGTGCCAGCAGCCCTCGGACAGGGTGGAACACCGGGGAGCTGTTTTTT
CASSPRTGWNTGELFF
>-|TRBJ1-2|TRBV20-1|-
TGCAGTGCCATCCACCTTCCCCCTAATCCGGGCAATGGCTACACCTTC
CSAIHLPPNPGNGYTF
>-|TRBJ2-7|TRBV6-2/TRBV6-3|-
TGTGCCAGCAGGTGGACTAAGAGCTCCTACGAGCAGTACTTC
CASRWTKSSYEQYF
>TRBD1|TRBJ2-7|TRBV28|-
TGTGCCAGCACCCCCGGGGACAGGGCATCCTACGAGCAGTACTTC
CASTPGDRASYEQYF
>-|TRBJ1-3|TRBV10-3|-
TGTGCCATCAGCCGAACAGTAGATGTGGCTGGAAACACCATATATTTT
CAISRTVDVAGNTIYF
>TRBD1|TRBJ1-2|TRBV16|-
TGTGCCAGCAGCGGACAGGGGAGCACGTATGGCTACACCTTC
CASSGQGSTYGYTF
>-|TRBJ1-2|TRBV6-4|-
TGTGCCAGCAGTTCGGACATGTCGGGTGGCTACACCTTC
CASSSDMSGGYTF
>-|TRBJ2-2|TRBV6-5|once
TGTGCCAGCAGTCAGACTATCCCCCCCGGGGAGCTGTTTTTT
CASSQTIPPGELFF
>TRBD2|TRBJ2-3|TRBV12-3/TRBV12-4|few
TGTGCCAGCAGTTTAGGGGGGACTAATACGCAGTATTTT
CASSLGGTNTQYF
>-|TRBJ2-3|TRBV6-6|few
TGTGCCAGCACCGAAAGCGGATATACGCAGTATTTT
CASTESGYTQYF
>-|TRBJ2-1|TRBV11-3|few
TGTGCCAGCAGCGTACACTCCTACAATGAGCAGTTCTTC
CASSVHSYNEQFF
>TRBD1|TRBJ1-1|TRBV5-1|-
TGCGCCAGCAGCTTATACCTGACAGGGGGCAACACTGAAGCTTTCTTT
CASSLYLTGGNTEAFF
>TRBD2|TRBJ2-5|TRBV2|-
TGTGCCAGCAGTGAATTTGGACTAGCGGGGGCCAGACAAGAGACCCAGTACTTC
CASSEFGLAGARQETQYF